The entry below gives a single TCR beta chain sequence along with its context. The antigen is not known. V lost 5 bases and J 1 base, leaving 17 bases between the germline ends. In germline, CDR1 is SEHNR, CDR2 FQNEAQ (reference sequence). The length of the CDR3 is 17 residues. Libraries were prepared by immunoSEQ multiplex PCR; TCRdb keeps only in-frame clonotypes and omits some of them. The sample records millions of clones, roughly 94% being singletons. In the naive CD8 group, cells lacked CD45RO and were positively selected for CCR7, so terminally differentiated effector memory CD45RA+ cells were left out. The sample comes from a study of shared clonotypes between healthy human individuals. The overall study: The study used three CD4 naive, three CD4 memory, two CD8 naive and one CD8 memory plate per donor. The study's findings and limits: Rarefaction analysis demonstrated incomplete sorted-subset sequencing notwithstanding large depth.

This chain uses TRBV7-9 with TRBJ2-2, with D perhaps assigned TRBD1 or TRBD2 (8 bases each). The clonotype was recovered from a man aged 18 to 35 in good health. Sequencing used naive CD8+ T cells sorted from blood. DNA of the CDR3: TGTGCCAGCAGCCCAACGGGGGGGACAGGGAACACCGGGGAGCTGTTTTTT. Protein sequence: CASSPTGGTGNTGELFF.